This T cell receptor (beta chain) was documented in a study of T cell repertoires in cytomegalovirus infection. This CDR3 comprises 15 residues. V gave up 5 bases and J gave up 5 bases, with 16 bases separating them. Germline CDR1 and CDR2: MNHEY and SMNVEV (reference sequence). This clonotype was seen only a few times. Its antigen is unidentified. TCRdb reprocessed the reads via MiXCR and lists one record per CDR3 protein. The sample has some 940,000 distinct CDR3 sequences, 30% to 40% seen once. The V and J genes are TRBV27 and TRBJ1-5; D may be TRBD1 (6 bases). The clonotype originates from a human donor in good health (CMV status not recorded). Some clones in this sample may be carry-over from other donors' samples. The sample here was cultured CD8+ T cells from PBMCs, taken from culture after CMV antigen stimulation. In nucleotides, the CDR3 is TGTGCCAGCAGTAATACAGGGTACTTCGATCAGCCCCAGCATTTT. Protein sequence: CASSNTGYFDQPQHF.